This T cell receptor beta chain came from a study of neoadjuvant anti-PD-1 for oral cavity cancer. This CDR3 comprises 17 residues. V shed 5 bases and J shed 0 bases, with 17 bases lying between them. Germline V CDR1 and CDR2: LNHDA, SQIVND (reference sequence). Time point given: after neoadjuvant nivolumab, at surgical resection. PBMCs were not maintained or expanded in culture before analysis. TCRdb keeps only in-frame clones here, not all; method: immunoSEQ multiplex PCR. The repertoire holds about 14,000 clones, with 60% to 80% as singletons. This TCR was recovered from a person aged 35-79 years with oral cavity squamous cell carcinoma. Here the sequenced sample was PBMCs, taken after nivolumab (anti-PD-1) treatment. This chain connects TRBV19 to TRBJ1-5; D not certain. As DNA, the CDR3 is TGTGCCAGTAGTCTACATTCACCTCCCGATAGCAATCAGCCCCAGCATTTT. It specifies CASSLHSPPDSNQPQHF.